The 28 T cell receptor beta chains reported below all come from one sample, sequenced in a study of blood T cell repertoires in COVID-19. Libraries were prepared by immunoSEQ multiplex PCR; TCRdb keeps only in-frame clonotypes and omits some of them. This table has 250,000 or so clones, around 84% appearing once. The sequenced sample consisted of peripheral blood. The receptors come from a middle-aged man who had recovered from COVID-19.

This clone was detected only a few times. This sequence joins TRBV19 and TRBJ2-1; 7 bases match TRBD2. The germline gives CDR1 LNHDA, CDR2 SQIVND (reference sequence). The length of the CDR3 is 17 residues. J was trimmed by 1 base and V by 1 base; bases with no gene match: 7. The CDR3 is CASSIVRGRRSYNEQFF. CDR3 in DNA: TGTGCCAGTAGTATAGTTCGCGGGAGAAGATCCTACAATGAGCAGTTCTTC.

The chain recombines TRBV18 with TRBJ1-4; no definite D call. Germline CDR1 KGHSH, CDR2 LQKENI. With 5 bases removed from V and 4 bases from J, the gap between germline ends came to 8 bases. The CDR3 length is 13 residues. CDR3 sequence: CASSIELNEKLFF. In nucleotides, the CDR3 is TGTGCCAGCTCAATCGAGCTTAATGAAAAACTGTTTTTT.

The chain combines TRBV18 with TRBJ2-7; 7 nucleotides agree with TRBD2. V gave up 3 bases and J gave up 2 bases; unmatched junction bases: 7. The CDR3 is made up of 15 amino acids. From germline, CDR1 is KGHSH and CDR2 LQKENI. The DNA for the CDR3 is TGTGCCAGCTCACCCGGTCTAGCGGATACCTACGAGCAGTACTTC. This translates into CASSPGLADTYEQYF.

The genes are TRBV29-1 and TRBJ2-4; no definite D call. This CDR3 comprises 12 residues. Trimming took off 5 bases at V and 6 bases at J, with 11 bases between the two ends. Per germline, CDR1 SQVTM and CDR2 ANQGSEA. The CDR3 sequence: CSVTVVLNIQYF. The CDR3 bases are TGCAGCGTTACGGTAGTCTTAAACATTCAGTACTTC.

The chain has TRBV24-1 and TRBJ2-1, with D maybe TRBD2 (6 bases). The CDR3 runs 18 residues. Trimming removed 0 bases from V and 0 bases from J, with 14 bases in between. Looked up from germline, CDR1 is KGHDR and CDR2 is SFDVKD. The CDR3: CATSDLVGDLSSYNEQFF. The CDR3 DNA reads TGTGCCACCAGTGATTTGGTTGGGGACTTGAGCTCCTACAATGAGCAGTTCTTC.

This chain uses TRBV9 with TRBJ1-2; the match to TRBD1 covers 8 bases. The CDR3 runs to 15 residues. Germline trimming cut 4 bases from V and 4 bases from J; bases unmatched to any gene: 9. Germline CDR1 SGDLS, CDR2 YYNGEE. CDR3 sequence (DNA): TGTGCCAGCAGCCCCCGACAGGGGCAGGGCTATGGCTACACCTTC. Translated, it gives CASSPRQGQGYGYTF. The whole variable domain, filled in from reference TRBV9 and TRBJ1-2, reads DSGVTQTPKHLITATGQRVTLRCSPRSGDLSVYWYQQSLDQGLQFLIQYYNGEERAKGNILERFSAQQFPDLHSELNLSSLELGDSALYFCASSPRQGQGYGYTFGSGTRLTVV.

The chain has TRBV13 and TRBJ1-2, with 7 bases matching TRBD1. Germline V gene data show CDR1 as PRHDT and CDR2 as FYEKMQ (reference sequence). Unmatched junction bases numbered 4, after V lost 0 bases and J lost 3 bases. The CDR3 is 15 amino acids. The CDR3 coding sequence is TGTGCCAGCAGCTTAGGCGCAGGGGGAGACTATGGCTACACCTTC. It yields the protein CASSLGAGGDYGYTF.

This sequence joins TRBV14 and TRBJ2-5; TRBD2 aligns across 11 bases. The V gene's germline CDR1 is SGHDN and CDR2 FVKESK. Germline trimming cut 0 bases from V and 4 bases from J; bases unmatched to any gene: 1. The CDR3 has 15 residues. CDR3 DNA: TGTGCCAGCAGCCAAGAACTAGCGGGAGTAGAGACCCAGTACTTC. It specifies CASSQELAGVETQYF. Full variable domain (outside the CDR3, taken from reference TRBV14 and TRBJ2-5): EAGVTQFPSHSVIEKGQTVTLRCDPISGHDNLYWYRRVMGKEIKFLLHFVKESKQDESGMPNNRFLAERTGGTYSTLKVQPAELEDSGVYFCASSQELAGVETQYFGPGTRLLVL.

The chain couples TRBV20-1 to TRBJ1-2; TRBD1 matches at 7 bases. The CDR3 has 11 residues. In germline, CDR1 is DFQATT, CDR2 SNEGSKA (reference sequence). CDR3 region: CSQQGLYGYTF. CDR3 in DNA: TGCAGCCAACAGGGGCTTTATGGCTACACCTTC.

Only a few counts were recorded for this clone. The CDR3 sequence: CASSQVPQGARGETQYF. The CDR3 region has the DNA TGTGCCAGCAGCCAAGTTCCACAGGGGGCGAGGGGGGAGACCCAGTACTTC. This rearrangement joins TRBV3-1 (or the pseudogene TRBV3-2) to TRBJ2-5; 9 bases are a match to TRBD1. CDR3 length: 17 residues. The ends lost 1 base at V and 5 bases at J; junction bases unmatched: 11. The germline V gene encodes CDR1 LGHDT and CDR2 YNNKEL (reference sequence).

The rearrangement uses TRBV6-2 or TRBV6-3 and TRBJ1-1, with a tentative D call TRBD1 (6 bases). The CDR3 loop spans 13 amino acids. Germline loops: CDR1 MNHEY, CDR2 SVGEGT. V was cut by 0 bases and J by 6 bases, with 8 bases left in between. The CDR3 here is CASSYSTGAEAFF. CDR3 nucleotides: TGTGCCAGCAGTTACTCGACAGGAGCTGAAGCTTTCTTT.

V is TRBV18 and J is TRBJ1-1, with TRBD1 identical over 7 bases. Germline V CDR1 and CDR2: KGHSH, LQKENI. V gave up 2 bases and J gave up 6 bases; unmatched junction bases: 6. The CDR3 is 14 amino acids. CDR3 amino acids: CASSPDRASAEAFF. CDR3 DNA sequence: TGTGCCAGCTCACCAGACAGGGCTTCGGCTGAAGCTTTCTTT.

The chain joins TRBV7-9 to TRBJ1-5; perhaps TRBD1 as D (5 bases). CDR1 is SEHNR, CDR2 FQNEAQ, per germline (reference sequence). The CDR3 extends over 12 amino acids. V was trimmed by 2 bases and J by 10 bases, leaving 9 bases between them. In DNA form, the CDR3 reads TGTGCCAGCAGCTTACAGGGATCCCCCCAGCATTTT. This sequence encodes CASSLQGSPQHF.

A single count supports this clone. The chain is built from TRBV5-6 and TRBJ2-3; a possible D gene is TRBD2 (6 bases). The germline V and J ends were trimmed by 5 bases and 6 bases, with 25 bases remaining between them. Germline CDR1 reads SGHDT; CDR2 reads YYEEEE. The CDR3 extends over 17 amino acids. The CDR3 loop is CASSPLNPGVYSDTQYF. In nucleotides, the CDR3 is TGTGCCAGCAGTCCACTCAACCCGGGGGTGTATTCTGATACGCAGTATTTT.

The V call is TRBV3-1 (or the pseudogene TRBV3-2), the J call TRBJ2-7, with 9 bases that match TRBD2. Germline V gene sequence: CDR1 LGHDT, CDR2 YNNKEL (reference sequence). Trimming took 1 base from V and 2 from J; bases not matched to a gene: 3. CDR3 length: 15 amino acids. The DNA for the CDR3 is TGTGCCAGCAGCCAAGCGGCGGGAGGGCCCTACGAGCAGTACTTC. Its translation: CASSQAAGGPYEQYF.

The chain recombines TRBV2 with TRBJ2-2; D is possibly TRBD2 (5 bases). The V end was cut by 6 bases, the J end by 6 bases, with 11 bases between. Germline V gives CDR1 SNHLY, CDR2 FYNNEI. This CDR3 has 13 amino acids. CDR3 residues: CASRTGRSGELFF. Written as DNA, the CDR3 is TGTGCCAGCAGGACGGGAAGATCCGGGGAGCTGTTTTTT.

The chain recombines TRBV10-3 with TRBJ2-2; 7 bases match TRBD2. Germline assignment: CDR1 ENHRY and CDR2 SYGVKD. The CDR3 extends over 15 amino acids. V trimming: 10 bases; J trimming: 5 bases; junction bases outside the gene matches: 13. CDR3 in DNA: TGTGCCACCCGAGCATGGACTAGTATAACCGGGGAGCTGTTTTTT. This encodes CATRAWTSITGELFF.

The rearrangement links TRBV10-3 to TRBJ2-1; 10 nucleotides align to TRBD1. V gave up 3 bases and J gave up 6 bases; unmatched junction bases: 5. The germline V gene has CDR1 ENHRY and CDR2 SYGVKD. This CDR3 contains 15 residues. The CDR3 here is CAISDWDRGRNEQFF. DNA for the CDR3: TGTGCCATCAGTGACTGGGACAGGGGCCGCAATGAGCAGTTCTTC.

The rearrangement links TRBV5-5 to TRBJ1-1; 9 bases are a match to TRBD1. This CDR3 is built from 15 residues. CDR1 is SGHKS and CDR2 is YYEKEE in the germline V gene (reference sequence). Trimming cost V 1 base and J 4 bases; bases outside gene matches: 5. CDR3 sequence (DNA): TGTGCCAGCAGCTTGCAAACGACAGGGGGCACTGAAGCTTTCTTT. It yields the protein CASSLQTTGGTEAFF. The variable domain in full, completed from reference TRBV5-5 and TRBJ1-1, reads DAGVTQSPTHLIKTRGQQVTLRCSPISGHKSVSWYQQVLGQGPQFIFQYYEKEERGRGNFPDRFSARQFPNYSSELNVNALLLGDSALYLCASSLQTTGGTEAFFGQGTRLTVV.

The chain is built from TRBV5-1 and TRBJ2-3; 11 positions match TRBD2. CDR1 is SGHRS and CDR2 is YFSETQ in the germline V gene. Trimming removed 1 base from V and 3 bases from J; junction bases left unmatched: 4. The CDR3 is 16 amino acids. CDR3: CASSLTSGSITDTQYF. The DNA for the CDR3 is TGCGCCAGCAGCTTGACTAGCGGGAGTATAACAGATACGCAGTATTTT. Together with reference TRBV5-1 and TRBJ2-3, the CDR3 gives the full variable domain: KAGVTQTPRYLIKTRGQQVTLSCSPISGHRSVSWYQQTPGQGLQFLFEYFSETQRNKGNFPGRFSGRQFSNSRSEMNVSTLELGDSALYLCASSLTSGSITDTQYFGPGTRLTVL.

This chain joins TRBV30 and TRBJ2-3; 11 bases map to TRBD2. Germline lookup yields CDR1 GTSNPN and CDR2 SVGIG (reference sequence). The CDR3 is 13 amino acids. J gave up 3 bases and V 6 bases, and 2 bases lay outside the gene matches. CDR3 region: CACLAGGTDTQYF. The CDR3 DNA sequence: TGTGCCTGTCTAGCGGGAGGAACAGATACGCAGTATTTT. The full variable domain, in which reference TRBV30 and TRBJ2-3 provide the parts outside the CDR3, is SQTIHQWPATLVQPVGSPLSLECTVEGTSNPNLYWYRQAAGRGLQLLFYSVGIGQISSEVPQNLSASRPQDRQFILSSKKLLLSDSGFYLCACLAGGTDTQYFGPGTRLTVL.

The rearrangement uses TRBV4-2 and TRBJ2-2; the match to TRBD2 covers 9 bases. The germline V gene has CDR1 LGHNA and CDR2 YNFKEQ. J lost 6 bases, V lost 0 bases, and 8 bases had no gene match. This CDR3 is 17 amino acids long. CDR3 loop: CASSQDLWASGAGELFF. CDR3 nucleotide sequence: TGTGCCAGCAGCCAAGATCTTTGGGCTAGCGGGGCCGGGGAGCTGTTTTTT.

This chain uses TRBV5-6 with TRBJ1-2; possibly TRBD1 for D (6 bases). The germline V gene has CDR1 SGHDT and CDR2 YYEEEE. Trimming removed 2 bases at V and 1 base at J, with 18 bases between. The CDR3 spans 17 residues. For the CDR3, the DNA is TGTGCCAGCAGCTTTTTCATCGGGACAACTATTAACTATGGCTACACCTTC. Encoded protein: CASSFFIGTTINYGYTF.

The chain uses TRBV7-9 and TRBJ1-1; D gene uncertain. Germline CDR1 SEHNR, CDR2 FQNEAQ (reference sequence). Trimming cost V 5 bases and J 5 bases, with 18 bases left between them. The CDR3 has 15 residues. The CDR3 loop reads CASSPIGRVETEAFF. CDR3 bases: TGTGCCAGCAGCCCTATTGGGAGGGTGGAGACTGAAGCTTTCTTT.

The chain carries TRBV5-1 and TRBJ1-2; TRBD1 agrees at 7 bases. Losses at the gene ends were 7 bases for V and 3 bases for J; bases not matched to a gene: 9. The CDR3 consists of 14 residues. Germline CDR1 and CDR2: SGHRS and YFSETQ. CDR3 in DNA: TGCGCCAGCCGAGAAGACAGGGAGGACTATGGCTACACCTTC. Translated, it gives CASREDREDYGYTF.

The chain has TRBV5-8 and TRBJ2-1; maybe TRBD1 (6 bases). The CDR3 extends over 13 amino acids. The germline V gene has CDR1 SGHTS and CDR2 YDEGEE. V lost 2 bases and J lost 10, with 13 bases in between. CDR3 region: CASSFRGASEQFF. The CDR3 region has the DNA TGTGCCAGCAGCTTCAGGGGAGCGAGCGAGCAGTTCTTC.

This sequence joins TRBV11-2 and TRBJ2-3, with TRBD2 identical over 13 bases. Germline V gene data show CDR1 as SGHAT and CDR2 as FQNNGV. Trimming cost V 5 bases and J 9 bases; bases outside gene matches: 8. The CDR3 extends over 15 amino acids. The CDR3 loop reads CASSRTSGGLLTQYF. The CDR3 DNA reads TGTGCCAGCAGCCGGACTAGCGGGGGCCTTCTGACGCAGTATTTT.

This chain connects TRBV11-3 to TRBJ2-3; TRBD2 matches at 8 bases. CDR1 and CDR2 from the germline V gene are SGHNT and YENEEA. The length of the CDR3 is 15 residues. The V segment lost 1 base and the J segment 5 bases; nucleotides outside the gene matches: 5. The CDR3 DNA is TGTGCCAGCAGCTTAGTTGCGGGGGGCGAAGATACGCAGTATTTT. This sequence encodes CASSLVAGGEDTQYF.